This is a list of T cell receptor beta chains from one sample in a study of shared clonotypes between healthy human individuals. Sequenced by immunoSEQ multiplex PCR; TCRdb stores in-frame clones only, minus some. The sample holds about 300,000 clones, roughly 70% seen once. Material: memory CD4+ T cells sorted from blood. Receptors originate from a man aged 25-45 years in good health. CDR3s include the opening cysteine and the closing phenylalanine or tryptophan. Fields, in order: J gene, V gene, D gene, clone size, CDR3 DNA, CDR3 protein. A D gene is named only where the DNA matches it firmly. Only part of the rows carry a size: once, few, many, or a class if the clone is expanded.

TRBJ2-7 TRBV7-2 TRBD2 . TGTGCCAGCAGCTTAGGGGGGACTAGCGGGGAGTACTTC CASSLGGTSGEYF
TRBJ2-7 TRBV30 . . TGTGCCTGGAGTCTGAGCTCCTACGAGCAGTACTTC CAWSLSSYEQYF
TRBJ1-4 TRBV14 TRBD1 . TGTGCCAGCAGCCAAGATCCCGGACAGGGGGCAACTAATGAAAAACTGTTTTTT CASSQDPGQGATNEKLFF
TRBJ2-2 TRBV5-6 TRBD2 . TGTGCCAGCAGCTCAACAAGCGGGAAGTGGTCCGGGGAGCTGTTTTTT CASSSTSGKWSGELFF
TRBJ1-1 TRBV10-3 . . TGTGCCATCAGGGAGGAACTAGTCGTGACTGAAGCTTTCTTT CAIREELVVTEAFF
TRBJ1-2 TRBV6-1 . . TGTGCCAGCACCGCGGTCGGGCTGGGCGGCTACACCTTC CASTAVGLGGYTF
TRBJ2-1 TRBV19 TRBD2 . TGTGCCAGTAGCCTTAGCGGGACCTCCTACAATGAGCAGTTCTTC CASSLSGTSYNEQFF
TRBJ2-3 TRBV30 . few TGTGCCTGGAGTGAAACTGGCGGCACAGATACGCAGTATTTT CAWSETGGTDTQYF
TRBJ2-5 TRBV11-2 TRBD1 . TGTGCCAGCAGCTTGAGCACAGGGGGTGCAGAGACCCAGTACTTC CASSLSTGGAETQYF
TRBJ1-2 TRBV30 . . TGTGCCTGGAGTGTACTAAGTTATGGCTACACCTTC CAWSVLSYGYTF
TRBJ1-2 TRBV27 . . TGTGCCAGCAGTTCCCCGGACAGCCCTTCGAGCTACACCTTC CASSSPDSPSSYTF
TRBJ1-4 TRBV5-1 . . TGCGCCAGCAGCTTGGGACAGTATGCAACTAATGAAAAACTGTTTTTT CASSLGQYATNEKLFF
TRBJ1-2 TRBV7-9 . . TGTGCCAGCAGCCCAGGTTATGGCTACACCTTC CASSPGYGYTF
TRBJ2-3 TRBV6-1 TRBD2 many TGTGCCAGCAGTGCCTTAGCGGGAGGGATCACAGATACGCAGTATTTT CASSALAGGITDTQYF
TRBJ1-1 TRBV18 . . TGTGCCAGCTCACTACAGGGCGAACCTTTCTTT CASSLQGEPFF
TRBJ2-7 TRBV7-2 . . TGTGCCAGCAGCCGAATGAGGGGAAGTAACGAGCAGTACTTC CASSRMRGSNEQYF
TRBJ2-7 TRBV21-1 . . TGTGCCAGCGCAGCTCCGGGACAGTCTCTTAACGAGCAGTACTTC CASAAPGQSLNEQYF
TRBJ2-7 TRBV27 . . TGTGCCAGCAGTTTATCCCCCCGGGGGAACTACGAGCAGTACTTC CASSLSPRGNYEQYF
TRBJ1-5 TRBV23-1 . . TGCGCCAAAAGGATCGGAAGGGGCAGGTGTAGCAATCAGCCCCAGCATTTT CAKRIGRGRCSNQPQHF
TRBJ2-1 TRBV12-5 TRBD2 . TGTGCTAGTGGTCCCGGGACTAGCGGGAGTGATGAGCAGTTCTTC CASGPGTSGSDEQFF
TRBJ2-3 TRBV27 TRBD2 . TGTGCCAGCAGTTTCTCCGGGACTAGCAACGGCCCAGATACGCAGTATTTT CASSFSGTSNGPDTQYF
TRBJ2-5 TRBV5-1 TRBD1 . TGCGCCAGCAGCCCGGACAGGGCGGGTCAGGAGACCCAGTACTTC CASSPDRAGQETQYF
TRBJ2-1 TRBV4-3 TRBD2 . TGCGCCAGCAGCCAAGAAGGTAGCGGGACCTACAATGAGCAGTTCTTC CASSQEGSGTYNEQFF
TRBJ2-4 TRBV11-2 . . TGTGCCAGCAGCTTAGAAAGGGGGGCCATTCAGTACTTC CASSLERGAIQYF
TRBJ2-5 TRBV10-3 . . TGTGCCATCAGCGAGCGGTACCAAGAGACCCAGTACTTC CAISERYQETQYF
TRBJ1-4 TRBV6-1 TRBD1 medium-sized TGTGCCAGCAGTGGACAGGGGGCGAAGGATAATGAAAAACTGTTTTTT CASSGQGAKDNEKLFF
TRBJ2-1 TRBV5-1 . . TGCGCCAGCAGCCCCTTCCGTGCCAATGAGCAGTTCTTC CASSPFRANEQFF
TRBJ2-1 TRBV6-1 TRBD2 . TGTGCCAGCAGTAAAGGGGGGAGGAGGCTAGCGGGTAACAATGAGCAGTTCTTC CASSKGGRRLAGNNEQFF
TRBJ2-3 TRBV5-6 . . TGTGCCAGCAGCTTGGTTAGCGGAATCACAGATACGCAGTATTTT CASSLVSGITDTQYF
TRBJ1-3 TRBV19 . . TGTGCCAGTAGTGTGAGCTCTGGAAACACCATATATTTT CASSVSSGNTIYF
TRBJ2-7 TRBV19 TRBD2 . TGTGCCAGTAGTCGGGACTACCTCCTCGAGCAGTACTTC CASSRDYLLEQYF
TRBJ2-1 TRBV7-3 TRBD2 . TGTGCCAGCAGTCCTAGCGGCTCCTACAATGAGCAGTTCTTC CASSPSGSYNEQFF
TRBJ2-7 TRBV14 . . TGTGCCAGCAGCCAGAGGACGCTTCTGGGATACGAGCAGTACTTC CASSQRTLLGYEQYF
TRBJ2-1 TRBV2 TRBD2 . TGTGCCAGCAGGGGAAGCGGGGATGAGCAGTTCTTC CASRGSGDEQFF
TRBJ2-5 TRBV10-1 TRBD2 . TGCGCCGGGCCTAGCGGAAAAGAGACCCAGTACTTC CAGPSGKETQYF
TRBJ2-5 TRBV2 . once TGTGCCAGCAGTGAATTCCTTCCCTCCCAGTACTTC CASSEFLPSQYF
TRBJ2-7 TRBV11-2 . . TGTGCCAGCAGCTTGTGGACCGGGACAAACATTCGGTACGAGCAGTACTTC CASSLWTGTNIRYEQYF
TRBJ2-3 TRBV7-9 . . TGTGCCAGCAGCCACTTGGTAGCGGAAACAGATACGCAGTATTTT CASSHLVAETDTQYF
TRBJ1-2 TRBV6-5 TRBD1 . TGTGCCAGCGCCCCGGGACAGTCGTTCGGTGGCTACACCTTC CASAPGQSFGGYTF
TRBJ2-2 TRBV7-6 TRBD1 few TGTGCCAGCAGCTTAGCGGGGACAGGGGTTTTGACCGGGGAGCTGTTTTTT CASSLAGTGVLTGELFF
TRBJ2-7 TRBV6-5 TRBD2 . TGTGCCAGCAGTTACGGACTAGGCACCTACGAGCAGTACTTC CASSYGLGTYEQYF
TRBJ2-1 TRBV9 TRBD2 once TGTGCCAGCAGCGTGACTAGCCTGGCCCTGTTCTTC CASSVTSLALFF
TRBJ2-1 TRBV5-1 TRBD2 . TGCGCCAGCAGCTTCTTTTTTGCGGGAGGGCCGCGAAATGAGCAGTTCTTC CASSFFFAGGPRNEQFF
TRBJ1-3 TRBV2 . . TGTGCCAGCAGTGAACGGACCTCTGGAAACACCATATATTTT CASSERTSGNTIYF
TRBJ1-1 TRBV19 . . TGTGCCAGTAGTATAGGACACACTGAAGCTTTCTTT CASSIGHTEAFF